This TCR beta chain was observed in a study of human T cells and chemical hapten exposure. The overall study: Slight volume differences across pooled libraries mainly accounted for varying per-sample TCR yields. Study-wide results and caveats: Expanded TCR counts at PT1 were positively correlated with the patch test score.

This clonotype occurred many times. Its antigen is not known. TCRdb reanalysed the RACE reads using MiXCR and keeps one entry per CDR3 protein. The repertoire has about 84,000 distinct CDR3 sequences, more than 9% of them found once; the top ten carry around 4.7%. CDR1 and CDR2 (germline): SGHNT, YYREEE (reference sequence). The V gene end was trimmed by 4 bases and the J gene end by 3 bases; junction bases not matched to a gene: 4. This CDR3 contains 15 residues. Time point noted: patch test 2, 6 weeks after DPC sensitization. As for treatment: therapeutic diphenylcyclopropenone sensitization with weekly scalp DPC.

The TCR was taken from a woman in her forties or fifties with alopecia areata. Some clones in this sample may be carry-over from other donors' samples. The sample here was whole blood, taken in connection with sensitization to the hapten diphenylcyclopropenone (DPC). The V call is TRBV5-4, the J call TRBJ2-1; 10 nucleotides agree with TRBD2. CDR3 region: CASSPRTSGYNEQFF. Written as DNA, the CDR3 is TGTGCCAGCAGCCCCCGGACTAGCGGCTACAATGAGCAGTTCTTC.